This TCR beta chain was identified in a study of neurological immune-mediated disorders (dated by TCRdb to about 2019). For the study in its entirety: Among the approximately 35 multiple sclerosis patients, roughly 31 had relapsing-remitting MS and 3 had secondary progressive MS. Peripheral blood TCR-beta repertoires from patients with HTLV-I-associated myelopathy (HAM/TSP), patients with multiple sclerosis, and healthy controls were compared in the study using UMI-based sequencing. The cohort was made up of 60 to 75 subjects, consisting of some 14 HAM/TSP patients, around 35 multiple sclerosis patients and around 20 healthy controls. The 106 TCR-beta libraries covered PBMC samples along with longitudinal samples, technical triplicates, and paired sorted CD4+ and CD8+ T-cell subsets.

To synthesize cDNA, template-switch 5'RACE was performed with a primer carrying a 10-nucleotide random unique molecular identifier so that each TCR transcript was tagged. Over 200 million TCR-beta sequences, covering 15-18 subjects, were produced in each sequencing run. The RNeasy kit was used to extract total RNA. The KAPA Real-time Library Amplification kit was used to amplify TCR-beta VDJ regions with primers for the TCR constant region and the 5'RACE anchor. Sample indexes and Illumina adaptors were added in a first PCR, and a second PCR then increased library yield. After purification with Ampure beads, the TCR product of roughly 650 bp was size-selected on a 2% E-gel SizeSelection system. Before pooling, library quality was checked on a Bioanalyzer, concentration was measured with Qubit, and libraries were quantified with the Kapa Library Quantification kit. Libraries were sequenced paired-end 2 x 150 bp on an Illumina HiSeq 2500. To increase sequence diversity, roughly 24-32% phiX was spiked into each library pool. In the authors' own workflow: Quality-filtered reads were processed with the UMI-based MiGEC pipeline, which removed over 75% of raw TCR sequences during error correction. IMGT germline references were used for aligning VDJ genes, and each clonotype was defined as a unique CDR3 amino acid sequence together with its V-J genes. Clonal expansion, Shannon diversity and CDR3 relatedness (CalcPairwiseDistances, ClusterSamples) were evaluated with VDJtools, and phylogenetic trees were built with CLCbio workbench. Clones with at least 8 unique UMIs were defined as expanded, with this threshold being based on coefficient-of-variation modelling across technical triplicates. The public reads were run again by TCRdb, first through fastp at Q25 and then through MiXCR, and only productive beta chains were kept. CDR3 protein duplicates are merged, each entry listing the most common genes and DNA. Here the V and J calls rest on TCRdb's processing, not on the authors' analysis. The sample table lists tens of thousands of distinct CDR3 sequences, 3.9% of them with a count of one. The ten largest make up around 1.3% of the sample.

In the germline V gene, CDR1 corresponds to SGHRS and CDR2 to YFSETQ. Including the terminal cysteine and phenylalanine, the CDR3 comprises 12 residues. Only CDR3 DNA remains: 36 bases, in frame from the first base. Trimming removed 5 bases from V and 7 bases from J; the gene matches leave 3 bases unexplained. Libraries from unsorted PBMCs were made from 2 million PBMCs kept in RNAlater at -80 degrees C until RNA extraction. Multiple sclerosis patients were enrolled in a US clinical protocol under which disease progression was evaluated by magnetic resonance imaging. Peripheral blood underwent Ficoll-Hypaque density gradient centrifugation to isolate PBMCs, which were then cryopreserved in liquid nitrogen. What the authors observed across the whole study: TCR clonal expansion was greatest in HAM/TSP patients and smallest in MS patients, who ranked below even healthy controls. Phylogenetic analysis grouped repertoires from 18 of 34 MS patients into a cluster of related CDR3 sequences, suggesting a possible repertoire-level signature. The MS cluster showed no association with clinical or MRI features, and the authors stated that larger cohorts are needed. Across subjects, expanded clones never shared an identical CDR3 amino acid sequence, which suggests that the TCR-beta repertoires in every group were private.

This clonotype was counted many times. This receptor's antigen is unknown. No base-level quality is on record; no much larger clone is a single base apart. The sequence was obtained from a young man with multiple sclerosis. The rearrangement joined TRBV5-1 to TRBJ2-1; 7 central nucleotides agree with TRBD2. Sequencing was performed on PBMCs. The nucleotides read TGCGCCAGCAGAAGAGCGGGGAATGAGCAGTTCTTC. Translated, it reads CASRRAGNEQFF.